A few counts support the clone carrying this TCR beta chain. TCRdb processed the RT-PCR reads anew with MiXCR; each CDR3 protein has one entry. In the table there are 650,000 to 700,000 distinct CDR3 sequences, around 14% of which are singletons. The sample belongs to a study of response to subunit inactivated influenza vaccine. Trimming pared 2 bases from V and 2 bases from J, leaving 17 bases between. The CDR3 spans 17 residues. This sequence joins TRBV12-3 or TRBV12-4 and TRBJ2-3; D uncertain. The starting material was PBMCs from blood, obtained about 13 days after vaccination. The TCR originated in a man aged 45-60 years who received an inactivated influenza vaccine. The CDR3: CASSLSVTEDFTDTQYF. The DNA of the CDR3 is TGTGCCAGCAGTTTATCTGTGACGGAAGATTTCACAGATACGCAGTATTTT.